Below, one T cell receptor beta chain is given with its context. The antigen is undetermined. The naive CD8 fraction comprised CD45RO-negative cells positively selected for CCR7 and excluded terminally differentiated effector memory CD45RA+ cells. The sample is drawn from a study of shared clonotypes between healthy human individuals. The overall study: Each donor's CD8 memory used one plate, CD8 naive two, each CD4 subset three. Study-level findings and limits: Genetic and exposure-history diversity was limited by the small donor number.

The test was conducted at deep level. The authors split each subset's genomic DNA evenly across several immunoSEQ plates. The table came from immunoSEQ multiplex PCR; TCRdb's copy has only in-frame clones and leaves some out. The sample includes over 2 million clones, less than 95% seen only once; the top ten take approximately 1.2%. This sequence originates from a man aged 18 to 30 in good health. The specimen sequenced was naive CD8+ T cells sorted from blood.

This chain's CDR3 is CASSEEVGRETQYF. The CDR3 coding sequence is TGTGCCAGCAGCGAAGAAGTGGGGCGGGAGACCCAGTACTTC. This chain links TRBV9 with TRBJ2-5; possibly TRBD1 for D (5 bases). The CDR3 loop spans 14 amino acids. Germline-derived CDR1 and CDR2 are SGDLS and YYNGEE. V lost 3 bases to trimming and J lost 5 bases, with 14 bases between them.